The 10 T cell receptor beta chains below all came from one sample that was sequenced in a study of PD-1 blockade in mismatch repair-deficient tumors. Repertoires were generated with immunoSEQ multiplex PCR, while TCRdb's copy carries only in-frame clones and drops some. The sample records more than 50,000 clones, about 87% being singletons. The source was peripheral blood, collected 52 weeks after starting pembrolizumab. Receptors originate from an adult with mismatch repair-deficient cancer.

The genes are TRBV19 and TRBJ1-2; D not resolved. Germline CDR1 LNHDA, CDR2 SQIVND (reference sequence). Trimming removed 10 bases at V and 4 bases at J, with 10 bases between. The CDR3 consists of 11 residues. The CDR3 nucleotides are TGTGCCACCGGGGTTAGCTATGGCTACACCTTC. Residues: CATGVSYGYTF.

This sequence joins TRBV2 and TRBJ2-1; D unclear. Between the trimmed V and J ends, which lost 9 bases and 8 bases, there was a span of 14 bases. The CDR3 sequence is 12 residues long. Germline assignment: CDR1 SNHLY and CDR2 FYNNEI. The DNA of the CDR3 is TGTGCCAGACGTACCCGTTTGGATGAGCAGTTCTTC. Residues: CARRTRLDEQFF.

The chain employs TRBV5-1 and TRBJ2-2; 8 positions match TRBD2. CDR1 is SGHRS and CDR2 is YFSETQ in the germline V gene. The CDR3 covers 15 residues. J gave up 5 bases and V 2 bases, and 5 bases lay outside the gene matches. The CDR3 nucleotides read TGCGCCAGCAGCTTATCAGCGGGGGTAACCGGGGAGCTGTTTTTT. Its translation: CASSLSAGVTGELFF.

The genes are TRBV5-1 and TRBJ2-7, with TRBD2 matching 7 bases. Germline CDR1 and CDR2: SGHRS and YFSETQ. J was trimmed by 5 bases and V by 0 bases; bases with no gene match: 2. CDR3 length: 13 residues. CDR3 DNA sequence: TGCGCCAGCAGCTTGGATCGGGGGGACGAGCAGTACTTC. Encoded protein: CASSLDRGDEQYF.

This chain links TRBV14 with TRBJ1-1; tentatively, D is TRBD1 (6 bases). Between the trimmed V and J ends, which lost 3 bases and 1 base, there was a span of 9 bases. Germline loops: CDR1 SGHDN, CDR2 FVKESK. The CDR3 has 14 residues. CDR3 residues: CASSHLTGNTEAFF. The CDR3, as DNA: TGTGCCAGCAGCCACTTGACAGGGAACACTGAAGCTTTCTTT.

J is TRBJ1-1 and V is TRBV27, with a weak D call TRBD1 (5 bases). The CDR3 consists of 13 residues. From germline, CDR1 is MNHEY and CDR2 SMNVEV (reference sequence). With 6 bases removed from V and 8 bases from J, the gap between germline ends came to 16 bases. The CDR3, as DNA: TGTGCCAGCAGCCTGACAGAGGGGATAGAAGCTTTCTTT. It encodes CASSLTEGIEAFF.

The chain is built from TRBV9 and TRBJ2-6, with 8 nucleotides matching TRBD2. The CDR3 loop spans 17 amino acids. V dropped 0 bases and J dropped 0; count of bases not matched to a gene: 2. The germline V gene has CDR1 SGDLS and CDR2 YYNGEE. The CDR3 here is CASSVGGGISGANVLTF. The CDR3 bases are TGTGCCAGCAGCGTAGGCGGGGGGATCTCTGGGGCCAACGTCCTGACTTTC. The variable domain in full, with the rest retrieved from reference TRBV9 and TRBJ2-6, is DSGVTQTPKHLITATGQRVTLRCSPRSGDLSVYWYQQSLDQGLQFLIQYYNGEERAKGNILERFSAQQFPDLHSELNLSSLELGDSALYFCASSVGGGISGANVLTFGAGSRLTVL.

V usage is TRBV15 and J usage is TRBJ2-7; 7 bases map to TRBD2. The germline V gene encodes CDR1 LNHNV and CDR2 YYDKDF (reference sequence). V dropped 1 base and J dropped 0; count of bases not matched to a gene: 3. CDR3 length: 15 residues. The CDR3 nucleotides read TGTGCCACCAGCAGAGTTCGCGGGAGCTCCTACGAGCAGTACTTC. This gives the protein CATSRVRGSSYEQYF.

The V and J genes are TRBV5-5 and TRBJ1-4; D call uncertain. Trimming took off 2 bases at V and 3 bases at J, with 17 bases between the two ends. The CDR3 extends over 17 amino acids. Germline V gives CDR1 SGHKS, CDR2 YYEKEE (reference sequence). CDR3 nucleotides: TGTGCCAGCAGCTTTTTAGAGCGCCCAGTGGCTAATGAAAAACTGTTTTTT. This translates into CASSFLERPVANEKLFF.

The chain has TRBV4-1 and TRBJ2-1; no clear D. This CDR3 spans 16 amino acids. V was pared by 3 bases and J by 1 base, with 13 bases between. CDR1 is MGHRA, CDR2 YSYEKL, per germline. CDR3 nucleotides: TGCGCCAGCAGCCAGAGGCGGTACCTATCCTACAATGAGCAGTTCTTC. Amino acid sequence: CASSQRRYLSYNEQFF.